The 9 T cell receptor beta chains presented below share a single source sample, sequenced in a study of CD8 T cells in ankylosing spondylitis. One entry per CDR3 protein results from TCRdb running MiXCR on the 5' RACE reads. The sample yields 250,000 to 300,000 distinct CDR3 sequences, 15% to 20% seen once. Sequencing input: blood, either unsorted or a sorted T cell fraction (not recorded which). These receptors originate from a male donor with ankylosing spondylitis or in good health (not recorded which).

This clonotype has a handful of counts. This chain uses TRBV29-1 with TRBJ1-1; 9 nucleotides align to TRBD1. This CDR3 has 12 amino acids. V lost 7 bases to trimming and J lost 7 bases; unmatched junction nucleotides: 7. Germline values: CDR1 SQVTM, CDR2 ANQGSEA. The CDR3 loop reads CSGHPTGGEAFF. The CDR3 DNA reads as TGCAGCGGCCACCCGACAGGGGGTGAAGCTTTCTTT.

The CDR3 protein is CASSQDRWAGPNQPQHF. The DNA for the CDR3 is TGCGCCAGCAGCCAAGATCGCTGGGCAGGGCCCAATCAGCCCCAGCATTTT. The chain recombines TRBV4-3 with TRBJ1-5; maybe TRBD1 (5 bases). The germline V and J ends were trimmed by 0 bases and 3 bases, with 15 bases remaining between them. Germline values: CDR1 LGHNA, CDR2 YSLEER. The CDR3 totals 17 residues.

This clonotype showed up just a few times. V usage is TRBV27 and J usage is TRBJ1-2; D is uncertain. The V gene's germline CDR1 is MNHEY and CDR2 SMNVEV (reference sequence). V gave up 3 bases and J gave up 1 base, with 12 bases separating them. The CDR3 is 15 residues long. CDR3 protein: CASSFRPDSNYGYTF. CDR3 nucleotide sequence: TGTGCCAGCAGTTTCAGACCCGATAGTAACTATGGCTACACCTTC.

V is TRBV29-1 and J is TRBJ2-1, with 9 bases fitting TRBD2. V dropped 4 bases and J dropped 4; count of bases not matched to a gene: 5. Germline CDR1 and CDR2: SQVTM and ANQGSEA. The CDR3 runs 14 residues. The CDR3 DNA follows: TGCAGCGTTGTAGCTAGCGGGACATACAATGAGCAGTTCTTC. This encodes CSVVASGTYNEQFF.

V usage is TRBV6-5 and J usage is TRBJ2-2; D gene unclear. This CDR3 is built from 14 residues. Germline V gene data show CDR1 as MNHEY and CDR2 as SVGAGI. The ends were cut back, 2 bases at V and 4 bases at J, with 8 bases in the middle. Here the CDR3 reads CASSYGVGTGELFF. CDR3 nucleotide sequence: TGTGCCAGCAGTTACGGGGTTGGCACCGGGGAGCTGTTTTTT.

The sample holds a few counts of this clonotype. The chain carries TRBV4-3 and TRBJ2-7; D is possibly TRBD2 (6 bases). The CDR3 extends over 15 amino acids. The V and J ends lost 2 bases and 6 bases respectively, with 17 bases between them. The germline V gene has CDR1 LGHNA and CDR2 YSLEER. CDR3 in amino acids: CASSQSKTGVFEQYF. In DNA form, the CDR3 reads TGCGCCAGCAGCCAAAGTAAAACGGGAGTGTTCGAGCAGTACTTC.

The gene calls are TRBV9 and TRBJ2-1; 8 bases fit TRBD2. The CDR3 runs to 12 residues. From germline, CDR1 is SGDLS and CDR2 YYNGEE. V gave up 4 bases and J gave up 9 bases; unmatched junction bases: 3. The CDR3 loop reads CASSYSGTEQFF. Written as DNA, the CDR3 is TGTGCCAGCAGCTATAGCGGGACTGAGCAGTTCTTC. Full variable domain (rest looked up from reference TRBV9 and TRBJ2-1): DSGVTQTPKHLITATGQRVTLRCSPRSGDLSVYWYQQSLDQGLQFLIQYYNGEERAKGNILERFSAQQFPDLHSELNLSSLELGDSALYFCASSYSGTEQFFGPGTRLTVL.

V and J are TRBV10-3 and TRBJ1-5; no clear D gene. CDR1 and CDR2 from the germline V gene are ENHRY and SYGVKD. Deletions cut 2 bases from V and 3 bases from J, with 14 bases between. The CDR3 has 16 residues. The CDR3 coding sequence is TGTGCCATCAGTGAGACTGGGCCGGGAGTCAATCAGCCCCAGCATTTT. It is translated as CAISETGPGVNQPQHF.

This clonotype was detected a few times. This chain links TRBV12-3 or TRBV12-4 with TRBJ2-3; no firm D call. This CDR3 is built from 15 residues. The V end was cut by 5 bases, the J end by 0 bases, with 12 bases between. The chain's CDR3 is CASSPDTSSTDTQYF. CDR3 DNA: TGTGCCAGCAGTCCTGACACCTCTAGCACAGATACGCAGTATTTT.